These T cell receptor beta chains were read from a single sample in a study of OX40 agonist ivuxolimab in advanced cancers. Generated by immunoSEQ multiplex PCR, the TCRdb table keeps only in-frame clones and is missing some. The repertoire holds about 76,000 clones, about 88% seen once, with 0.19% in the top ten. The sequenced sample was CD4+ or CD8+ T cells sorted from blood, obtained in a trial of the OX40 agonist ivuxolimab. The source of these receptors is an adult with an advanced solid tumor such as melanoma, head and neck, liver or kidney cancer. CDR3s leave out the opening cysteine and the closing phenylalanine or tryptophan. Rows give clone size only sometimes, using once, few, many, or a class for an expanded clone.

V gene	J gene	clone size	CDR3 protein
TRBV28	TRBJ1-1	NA	ASSTTGGRLEAF
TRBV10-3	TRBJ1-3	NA	AISESRPGPSGNTIY
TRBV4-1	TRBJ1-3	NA	ASSLQGALSGNTIY
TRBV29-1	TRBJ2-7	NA	SVLFYEQY
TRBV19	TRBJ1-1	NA	ASTNGRSSPAF
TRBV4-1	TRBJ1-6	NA	ASSRLTNQGGEGSPLH
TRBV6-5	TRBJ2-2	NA	ASSYISSGELF
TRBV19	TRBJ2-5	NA	ASSLYREETQY
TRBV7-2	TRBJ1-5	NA	ASSLGQGGQPQH
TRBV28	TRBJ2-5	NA	ASSGTKPETQY
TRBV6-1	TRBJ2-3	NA	ASIRGDRGTDTQY
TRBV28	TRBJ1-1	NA	ASRTFIGGTEAF
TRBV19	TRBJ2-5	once	ASSMAETQY
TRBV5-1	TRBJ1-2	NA	ASSLGQPRREGYT
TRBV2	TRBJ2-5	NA	ARKNGPRETQY
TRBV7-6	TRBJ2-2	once	ASSLGQLNTGELF
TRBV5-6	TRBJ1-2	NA	ASSLFRDGRLEGYT
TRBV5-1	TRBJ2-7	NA	ASSMVLAGYSEQY
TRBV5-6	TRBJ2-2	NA	ASSPIGAGEAGELF
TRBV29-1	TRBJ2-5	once	SVRSRDNAIETQY
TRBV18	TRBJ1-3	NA	ASFTSAGGNTIY
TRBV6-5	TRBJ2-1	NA	ASSYSGQGNNEQF
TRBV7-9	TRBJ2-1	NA	ASSSFRDREGNEQF
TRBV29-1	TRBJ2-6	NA	SVDHELQSRANVLT
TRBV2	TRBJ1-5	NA	ASSEGRDSYQPQH
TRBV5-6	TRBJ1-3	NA	ASQSRRDLSGNTIY
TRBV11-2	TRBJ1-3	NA	ASSFQIRGLLDSGNTIY